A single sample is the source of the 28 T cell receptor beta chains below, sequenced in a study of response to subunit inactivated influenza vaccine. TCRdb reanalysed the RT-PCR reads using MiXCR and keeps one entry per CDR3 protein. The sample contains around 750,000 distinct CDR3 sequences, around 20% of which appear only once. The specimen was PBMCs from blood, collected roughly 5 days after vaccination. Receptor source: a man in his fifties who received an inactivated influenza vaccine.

The CDR3 bases are TGTGCCAGCAGCCCGGGACTAGCGGGAGACTTCAATGAGCAGTTCTTC. Translated, it gives CASSPGLAGDFNEQFF. This chain connects TRBV12-3 or TRBV12-4 to TRBJ2-1; TRBD2 matches at 14 bases. This CDR3 contains 16 residues. V gave up 6 bases and J gave up 6 bases; unmatched junction bases: 7.

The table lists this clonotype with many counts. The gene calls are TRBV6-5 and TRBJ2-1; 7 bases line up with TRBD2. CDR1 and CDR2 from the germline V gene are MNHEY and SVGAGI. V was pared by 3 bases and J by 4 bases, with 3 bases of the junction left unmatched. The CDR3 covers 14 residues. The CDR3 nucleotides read TGTGCCAGCAGTTATTCGGGAGGATACAATGAGCAGTTCTTC. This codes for CASSYSGGYNEQFF.

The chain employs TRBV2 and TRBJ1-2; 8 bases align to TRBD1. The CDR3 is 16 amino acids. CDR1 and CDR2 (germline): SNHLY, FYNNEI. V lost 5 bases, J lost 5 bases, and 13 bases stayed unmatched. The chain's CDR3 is CASSLGRGPSSYGYTF. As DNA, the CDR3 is TGTGCCAGCAGTTTGGGCAGGGGGCCCTCTAGTTATGGCTACACCTTC.

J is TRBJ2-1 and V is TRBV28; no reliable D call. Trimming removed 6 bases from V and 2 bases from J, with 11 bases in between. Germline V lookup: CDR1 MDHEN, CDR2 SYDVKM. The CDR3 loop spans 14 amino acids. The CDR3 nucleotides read TGTGCCAGCAGGGGCGTAAGAACCTACAATGAGCAGTTCTTC. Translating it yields CASRGVRTYNEQFF.

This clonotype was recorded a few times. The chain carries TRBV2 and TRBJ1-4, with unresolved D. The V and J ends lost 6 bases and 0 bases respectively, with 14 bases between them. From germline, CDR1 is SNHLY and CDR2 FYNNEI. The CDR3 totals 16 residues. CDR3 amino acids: CASRGEGGATNEKLFF. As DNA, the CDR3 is TGTGCCAGCAGAGGTGAGGGAGGTGCAACTAATGAAAAACTGTTTTTT.

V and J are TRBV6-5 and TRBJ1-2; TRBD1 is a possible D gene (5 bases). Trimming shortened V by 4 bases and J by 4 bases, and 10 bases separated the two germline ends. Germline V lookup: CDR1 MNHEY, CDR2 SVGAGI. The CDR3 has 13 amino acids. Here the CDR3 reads CASSFRDGYGYTF. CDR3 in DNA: TGTGCCAGCAGTTTCAGGGACGGCTATGGCTACACCTTC.

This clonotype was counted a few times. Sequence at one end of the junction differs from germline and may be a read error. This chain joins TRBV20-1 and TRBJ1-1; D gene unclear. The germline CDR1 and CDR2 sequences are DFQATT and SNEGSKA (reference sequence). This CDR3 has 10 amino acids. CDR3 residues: CSATGYTDIF. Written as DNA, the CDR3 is TGCAGTGCTACGGGGTACACGGATATCTTT.

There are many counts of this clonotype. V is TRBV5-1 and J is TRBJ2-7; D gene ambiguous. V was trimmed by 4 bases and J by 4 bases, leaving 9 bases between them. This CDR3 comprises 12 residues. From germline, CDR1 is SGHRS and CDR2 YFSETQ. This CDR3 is CASSTDGYEQYF. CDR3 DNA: TGCGCCAGCAGCACCGACGGTTACGAGCAGTACTTC.

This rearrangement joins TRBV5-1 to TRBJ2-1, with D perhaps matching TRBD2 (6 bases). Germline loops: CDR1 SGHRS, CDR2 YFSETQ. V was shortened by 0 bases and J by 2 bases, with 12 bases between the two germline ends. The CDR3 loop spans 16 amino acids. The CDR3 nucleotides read TGCGCCAGCAGCTTGGTGGTAGCGGCTACCTACAATGAGCAGTTCTTC. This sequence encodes CASSLVVAATYNEQFF.

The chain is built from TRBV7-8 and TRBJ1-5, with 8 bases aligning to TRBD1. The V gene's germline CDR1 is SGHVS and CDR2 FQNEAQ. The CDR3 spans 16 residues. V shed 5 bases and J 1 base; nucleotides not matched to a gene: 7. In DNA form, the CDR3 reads TGTGCCAGCAGCAAAAGGACAGGGAGAAGCAATCAGCCCCAGCATTTT. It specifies CASSKRTGRSNQPQHF.

CDR3 residues: CASSLFGAKPGNTIYF. As DNA, the CDR3 is TGTGCCAGCAGCCTTTTTGGGGCGAAACCTGGAAACACCATATATTTT. The chain has TRBV11-2 and TRBJ1-3; tentatively, D is TRBD1 (5 bases). The V end was cut by 5 bases, the J end by 2 bases, with 16 bases between. There are 16 residues in the CDR3. CDR1 and CDR2 from the germline V gene are SGHAT and FQNNGV.

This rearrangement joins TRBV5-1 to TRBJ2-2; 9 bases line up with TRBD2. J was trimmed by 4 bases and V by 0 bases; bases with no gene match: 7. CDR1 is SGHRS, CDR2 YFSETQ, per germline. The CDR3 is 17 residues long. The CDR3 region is CASSLEGTSWGTGELFF. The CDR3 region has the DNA TGCGCCAGCAGCTTGGAAGGGACTAGCTGGGGCACCGGGGAGCTGTTTTTT.

This CDR3 is CASSQLGRNEQFF. In DNA, the CDR3 is TGTGCCAGCAGCCAACTCGGACGGAATGAGCAGTTCTTC. V gene TRBV4-2 combines with J gene TRBJ2-1, with D unclear. This CDR3 contains 13 residues. The germline gives CDR1 LGHNA, CDR2 YNFKEQ. With 2 bases removed from V and 7 bases from J, the gap between germline ends came to 9 bases.

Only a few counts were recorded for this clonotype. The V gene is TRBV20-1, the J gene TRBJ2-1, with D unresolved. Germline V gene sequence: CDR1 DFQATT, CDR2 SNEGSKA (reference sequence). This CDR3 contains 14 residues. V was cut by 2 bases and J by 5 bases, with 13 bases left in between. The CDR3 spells CSARMSVYHNEQFF. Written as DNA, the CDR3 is TGCAGTGCTAGAATGAGCGTATACCACAATGAGCAGTTCTTC.

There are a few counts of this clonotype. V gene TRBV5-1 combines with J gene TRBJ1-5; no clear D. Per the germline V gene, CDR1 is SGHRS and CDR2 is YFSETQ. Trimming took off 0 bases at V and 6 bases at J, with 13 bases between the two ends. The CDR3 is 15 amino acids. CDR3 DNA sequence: TGCGCCAGCAGCTTGGGGGCCAGTGCGGGTCAGCCCCAGCATTTT. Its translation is CASSLGASAGQPQHF. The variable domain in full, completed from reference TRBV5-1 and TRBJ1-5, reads KAGVTQTPRYLIKTRGQQVTLSCSPISGHRSVSWYQQTPGQGLQFLFEYFSETQRNKGNFPGRFSGRQFSNSRSEMNVSTLELGDSALYLCASSLGASAGQPQHFGDGTRLSIL.

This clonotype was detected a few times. The CDR3 region is CASSAGGRTSGAWYNEQFF. In nucleotides, the CDR3 is TGTGCCAGCAGCGCCGGGGGGAGGACTAGCGGGGCTTGGTACAATGAGCAGTTCTTC. V usage is TRBV9 and J usage is TRBJ2-1; TRBD2 aligns across 12 bases. The CDR3 is made up of 19 amino acids. V shed 3 bases, J shed 4 bases, and the junction held 14 bases outside the gene matches. Germline V gene data show CDR1 as SGDLS and CDR2 as YYNGEE.

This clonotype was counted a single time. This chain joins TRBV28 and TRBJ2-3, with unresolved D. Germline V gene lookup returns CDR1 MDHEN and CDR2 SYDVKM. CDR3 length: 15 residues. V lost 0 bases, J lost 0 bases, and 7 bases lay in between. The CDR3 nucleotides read TGTGCCAGCAGTTTATGGCTTACCAGCACAGATACGCAGTATTTT. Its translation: CASSLWLTSTDTQYF. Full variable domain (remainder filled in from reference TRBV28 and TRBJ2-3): DVKVTQSSRYLVKRTGEKVFLECVQDMDHENMFWYRQDPGLGLRLIYFSYDVKMKEKGDIPEGYSVSREKKERFSLILESASTNQTSMYLCASSLWLTSTDTQYFGPGTRLTVL.

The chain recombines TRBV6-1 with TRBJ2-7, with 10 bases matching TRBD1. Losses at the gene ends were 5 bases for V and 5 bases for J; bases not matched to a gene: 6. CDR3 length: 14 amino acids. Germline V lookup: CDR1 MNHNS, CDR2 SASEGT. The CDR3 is CASSTTDRGNEQYF. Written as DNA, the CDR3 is TGTGCCAGCAGTACCACGGACAGGGGGAACGAGCAGTACTTC.

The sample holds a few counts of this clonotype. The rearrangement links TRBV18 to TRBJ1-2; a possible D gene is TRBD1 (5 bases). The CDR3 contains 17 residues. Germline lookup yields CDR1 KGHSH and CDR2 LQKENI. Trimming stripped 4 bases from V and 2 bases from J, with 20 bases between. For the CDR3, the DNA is TGTGCCAGCTCACGTTCCTTTGGGGACGCAATAAACTATGGCTACACCTTC. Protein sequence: CASSRSFGDAINYGYTF.

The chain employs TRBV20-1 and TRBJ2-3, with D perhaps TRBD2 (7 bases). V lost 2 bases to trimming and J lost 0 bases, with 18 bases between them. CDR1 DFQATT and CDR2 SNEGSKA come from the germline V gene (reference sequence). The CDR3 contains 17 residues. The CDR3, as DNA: TGCAGTGCTAGACAGCCGGGGAGGGGGGGTAGCACAGATACGCAGTATTTT. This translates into CSARQPGRGGSTDTQYF.

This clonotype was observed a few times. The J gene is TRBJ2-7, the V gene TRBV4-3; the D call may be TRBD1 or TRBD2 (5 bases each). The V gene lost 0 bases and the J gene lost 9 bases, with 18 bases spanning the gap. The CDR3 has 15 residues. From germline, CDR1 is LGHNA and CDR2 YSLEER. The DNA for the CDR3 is TGCGCCAGCAGCCAAGATAGGGACCAAGGATCTGTGCAGTACTTC. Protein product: CASSQDRDQGSVQYF.

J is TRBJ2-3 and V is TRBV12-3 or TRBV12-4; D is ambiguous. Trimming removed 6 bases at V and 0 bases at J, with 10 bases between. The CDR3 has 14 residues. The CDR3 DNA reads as TGTGCCAGCAGGGCTTACCTTAGCACAGATACGCAGTATTTT. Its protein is CASRAYLSTDTQYF.

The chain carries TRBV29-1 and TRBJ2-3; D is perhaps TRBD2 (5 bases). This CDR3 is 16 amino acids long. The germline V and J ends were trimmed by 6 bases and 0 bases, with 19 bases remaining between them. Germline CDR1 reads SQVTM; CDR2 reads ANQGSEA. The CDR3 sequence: CSVDGIPNSSTDTQYF. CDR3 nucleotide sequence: TGCAGCGTGGACGGGATACCGAATTCTAGCACAGATACGCAGTATTTT.

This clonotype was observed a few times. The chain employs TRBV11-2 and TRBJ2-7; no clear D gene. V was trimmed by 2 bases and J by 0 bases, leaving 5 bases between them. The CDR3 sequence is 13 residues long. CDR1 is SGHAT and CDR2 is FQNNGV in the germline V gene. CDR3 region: CASSLQLSYEQYF. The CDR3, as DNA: TGTGCCAGCAGCTTACAGCTCTCCTACGAGCAGTACTTC.

As DNA, the CDR3 is TGTGCCAGCAGCCCCTTCTCGGCCCAGCATTTT. Protein product: CASSPFSAQHF. The chain is built from TRBV5-6 and TRBJ1-5; D unclear. Germline V gene data show CDR1 as SGHDT and CDR2 as YYEEEE. Trimming pared 4 bases from V and 11 bases from J, leaving 10 bases between. The length of the CDR3 is 11 residues.

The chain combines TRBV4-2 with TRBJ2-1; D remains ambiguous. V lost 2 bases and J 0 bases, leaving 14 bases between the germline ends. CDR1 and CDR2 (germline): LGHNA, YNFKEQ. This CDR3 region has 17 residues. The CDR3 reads CASSQQAPPGSYNEQFF. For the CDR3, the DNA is TGTGCCAGCAGCCAACAGGCCCCACCGGGCTCCTACAATGAGCAGTTCTTC.

CDR3 bases: TGTGCCAGCAGTTATCGGACAGAATATAATTCACCCCTCCACTTT. Amino acid sequence: CASSYRTEYNSPLHF. The chain carries TRBV28 and TRBJ1-6; D may be TRBD1 (6 bases). V was shortened by 4 bases and J by 4 bases, with 11 bases between the two germline ends. CDR1 and CDR2 (germline): MDHEN, SYDVKM. The CDR3 sequence is 15 residues long.

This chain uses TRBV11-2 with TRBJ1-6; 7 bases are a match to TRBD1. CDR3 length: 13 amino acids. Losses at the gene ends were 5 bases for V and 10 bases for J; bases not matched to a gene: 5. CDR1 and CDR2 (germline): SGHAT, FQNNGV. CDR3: CASSIQGYSPLHF. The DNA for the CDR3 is TGTGCCAGCAGCATACAGGGGTACTCACCCCTCCACTTT.